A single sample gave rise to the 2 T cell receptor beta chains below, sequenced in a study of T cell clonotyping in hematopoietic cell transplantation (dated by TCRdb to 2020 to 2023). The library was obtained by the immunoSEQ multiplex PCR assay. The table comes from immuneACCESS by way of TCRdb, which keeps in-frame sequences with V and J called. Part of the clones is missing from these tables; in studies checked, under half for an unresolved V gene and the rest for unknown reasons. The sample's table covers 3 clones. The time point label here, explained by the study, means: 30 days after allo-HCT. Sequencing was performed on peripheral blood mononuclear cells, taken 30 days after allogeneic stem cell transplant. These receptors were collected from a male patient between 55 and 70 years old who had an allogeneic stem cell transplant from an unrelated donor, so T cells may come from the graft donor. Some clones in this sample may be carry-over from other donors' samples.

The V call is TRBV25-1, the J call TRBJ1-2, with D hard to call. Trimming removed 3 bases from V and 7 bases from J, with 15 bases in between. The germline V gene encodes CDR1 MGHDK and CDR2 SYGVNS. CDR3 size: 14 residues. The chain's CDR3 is CASSELGSVFGYTF. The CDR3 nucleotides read TGTGCCAGCAGTGAGCTCGGGTCGGTATTTGGCTACACCTTC.

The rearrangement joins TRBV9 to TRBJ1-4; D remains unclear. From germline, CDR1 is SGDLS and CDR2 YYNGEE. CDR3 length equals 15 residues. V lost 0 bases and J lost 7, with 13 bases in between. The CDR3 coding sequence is TGTGCCAGCAGCGTAGCAGACCATCTTAGTGAAAAACTGTTTTTT. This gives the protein CASSVADHLSEKLFF.